The source of this T cell receptor beta chain is a study of T-cell reconstitution after alpha-beta-depleted transplantation in children. The CDR3 loop spans 15 amino acids. The germline V gene encodes CDR1 SEHNR and CDR2 FQNEAQ (reference sequence). Between the trimmed V and J ends, which lost 3 bases and 0 bases, there was a span of 8 bases. This sample's TCRbeta library carried unique molecular identifier barcodes. A single record per CDR3 protein comes from TCRdb applying MiXCR to the PCR reads. The sample records about 440,000 distinct CDR3 sequences, around two fifths being singletons. Study-wide findings and caveats: Alpha-beta T cells about two months after transplant reportedly derived from several hundred expanded graft clones.

In its sample, this clonotype was seen many times. Its antigen is undetermined. Sequenced material: PBMCs, taken before TCRalphabeta/CD19-depleted stem cell transplant. This receptor was taken from a girl aged 2-10 years with aplastic anemia, due to receive a stem cell transplant. V is TRBV7-9 and J is TRBJ2-2; D ambiguous. Written as DNA, the CDR3 is TGTGCCAGCAGCTTCGGTCCAGCGAACACCGGGGAGCTGTTTTTT. Protein sequence: CASSFGPANTGELFF.